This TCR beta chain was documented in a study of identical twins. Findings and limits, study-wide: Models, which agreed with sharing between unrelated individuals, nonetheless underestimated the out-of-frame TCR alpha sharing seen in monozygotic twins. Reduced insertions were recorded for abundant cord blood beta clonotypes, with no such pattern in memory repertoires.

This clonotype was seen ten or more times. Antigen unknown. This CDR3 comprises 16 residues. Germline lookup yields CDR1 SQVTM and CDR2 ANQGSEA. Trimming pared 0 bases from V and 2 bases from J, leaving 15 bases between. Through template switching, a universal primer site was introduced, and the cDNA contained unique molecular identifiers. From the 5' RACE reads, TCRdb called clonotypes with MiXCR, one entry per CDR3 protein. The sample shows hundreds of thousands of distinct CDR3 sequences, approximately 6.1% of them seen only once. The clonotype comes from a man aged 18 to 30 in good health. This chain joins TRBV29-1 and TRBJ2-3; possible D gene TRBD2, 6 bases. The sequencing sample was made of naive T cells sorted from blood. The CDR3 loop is CSVEDGLAKTTDTQYF. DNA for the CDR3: TGCAGCGTTGAAGATGGGCTAGCGAAAACCACAGATACGCAGTATTTT.